The clone carrying this T cell receptor (beta chain) was picked up many times. Its antigen is not identified. The record originates from a study of Graves' ophthalmopathy and Graves' hyperthyroidism. Points from the study as a whole: Among thyroid clonotypes expanded above 0.001 frequency, most also appeared in blood. Distinction of ophthalmopathy from stable hyperthyroidism by a 13-signature model reached 85% to 90% sensitivity and 70% to 83% specificity.

Other autoimmune disease, uncontrolled infection, pregnancy and lactation led to exclusion. The sequenced template was RNA, covering the TCR beta CDR3 region. First-round RT-PCR relied on HTBI primers, and a second-round multiplex PCR came next. MiXCR, run by TCRdb on the multiplex PCR reads, gives a single entry per CDR3 protein. The sample has some 390,000 distinct CDR3 sequences, 18% seen once; the top ten hold roughly 1.5%. Sequencing input: peripheral blood. The receptor's source is a woman in her late teens or twenties with Graves' ophthalmopathy.

This CDR3 is CASSPRSGTGGIGQLETQYF. As DNA, the CDR3 is TGTGCCAGCAGTCCTAGAAGCGGGACAGGTGGGATCGGGCAGTTAGAGACCCAGTACTTC. The J gene is TRBJ2-5, the V gene TRBV6-2 or TRBV6-3, with D possibly being TRBD1 (8 bases). Per the germline V gene, CDR1 is MNHEY and CDR2 is SVGEGT. There are 20 residues in the CDR3. Trimming shortened V by 5 bases and J by 4 bases, and 32 bases separated the two germline ends.